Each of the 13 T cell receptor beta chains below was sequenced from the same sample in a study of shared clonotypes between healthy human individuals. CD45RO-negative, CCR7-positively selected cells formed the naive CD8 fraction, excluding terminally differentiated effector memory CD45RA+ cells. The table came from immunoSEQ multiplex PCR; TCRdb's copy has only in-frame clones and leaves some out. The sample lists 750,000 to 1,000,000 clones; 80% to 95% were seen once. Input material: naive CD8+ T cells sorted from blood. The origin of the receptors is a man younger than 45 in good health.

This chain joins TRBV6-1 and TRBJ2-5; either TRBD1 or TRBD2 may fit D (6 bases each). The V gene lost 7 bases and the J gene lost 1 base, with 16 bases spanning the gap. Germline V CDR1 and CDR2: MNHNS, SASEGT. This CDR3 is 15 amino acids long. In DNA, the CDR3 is TGTGCCAGCAAAACAGGAGGGACATTCCAAGAGACCCAGTACTTC. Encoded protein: CASKTGGTFQETQYF.

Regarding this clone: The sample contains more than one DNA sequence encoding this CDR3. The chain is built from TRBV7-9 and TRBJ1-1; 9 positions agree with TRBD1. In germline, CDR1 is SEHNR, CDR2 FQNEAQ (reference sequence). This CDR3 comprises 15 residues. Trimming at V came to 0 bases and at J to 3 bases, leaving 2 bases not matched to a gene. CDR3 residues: CASSLARTGDTEAFF. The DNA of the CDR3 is TGTGCCAGCAGCTTAGCGAGGACAGGGGACACTGAAGCTTTCTTT.

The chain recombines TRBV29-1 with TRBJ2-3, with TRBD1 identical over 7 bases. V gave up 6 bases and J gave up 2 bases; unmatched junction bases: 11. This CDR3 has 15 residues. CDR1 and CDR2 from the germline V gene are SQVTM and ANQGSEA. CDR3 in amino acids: CSVEPRDSPTDTQYF. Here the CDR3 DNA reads TGCAGCGTCGAACCCCGGGACAGCCCCACAGATACGCAGTATTTT.

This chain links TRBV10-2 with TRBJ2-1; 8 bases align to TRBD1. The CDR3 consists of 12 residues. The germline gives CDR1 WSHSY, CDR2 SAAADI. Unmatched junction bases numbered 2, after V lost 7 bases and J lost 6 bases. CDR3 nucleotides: TGCGCCAGCAAGGACAGGGCCAATGAGCAGTTCTTC. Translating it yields CASKDRANEQFF.

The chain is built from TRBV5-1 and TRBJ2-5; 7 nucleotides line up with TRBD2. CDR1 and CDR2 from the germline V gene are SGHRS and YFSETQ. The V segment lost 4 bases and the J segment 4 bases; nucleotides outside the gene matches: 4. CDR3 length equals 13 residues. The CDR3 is CASSRGGSETQYF. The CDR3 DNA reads TGCGCCAGCAGCCGGGGAGGGTCAGAGACCCAGTACTTC.

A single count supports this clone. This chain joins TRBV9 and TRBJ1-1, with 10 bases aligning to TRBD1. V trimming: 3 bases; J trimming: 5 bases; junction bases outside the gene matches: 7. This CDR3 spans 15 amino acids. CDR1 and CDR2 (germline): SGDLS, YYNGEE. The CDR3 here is CASSEDRGVKTEAFF. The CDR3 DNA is TGTGCCAGCAGCGAGGACAGGGGGGTAAAGACTGAAGCTTTCTTT.

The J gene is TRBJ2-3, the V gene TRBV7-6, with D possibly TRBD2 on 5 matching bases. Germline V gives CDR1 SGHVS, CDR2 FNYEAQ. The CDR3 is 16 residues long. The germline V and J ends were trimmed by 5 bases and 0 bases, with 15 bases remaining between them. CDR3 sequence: CASSLRTGSSTDTQYF. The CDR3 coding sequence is TGTGCCAGCAGCCTTAGGACGGGATCTAGCACAGATACGCAGTATTTT.

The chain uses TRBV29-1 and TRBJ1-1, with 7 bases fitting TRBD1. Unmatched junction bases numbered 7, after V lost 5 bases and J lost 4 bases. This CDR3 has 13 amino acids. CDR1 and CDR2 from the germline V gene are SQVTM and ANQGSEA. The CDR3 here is CSVFTGAGTEAFF. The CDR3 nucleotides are TGCAGCGTTTTTACAGGGGCCGGCACTGAAGCTTTCTTT.

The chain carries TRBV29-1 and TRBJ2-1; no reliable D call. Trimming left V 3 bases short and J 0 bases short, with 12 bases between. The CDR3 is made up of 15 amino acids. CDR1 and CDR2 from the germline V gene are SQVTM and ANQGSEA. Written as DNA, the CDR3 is TGCAGCGTTGATTATCCCTCCAGCTCCTACAATGAGCAGTTCTTC. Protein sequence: CSVDYPSSSYNEQFF.

The DNA for the CDR3 is TGCGCCAGCAGCTTGGCCCCTAGCGGGAGGGCATACAATGAGCAGTTCTTC. Protein product: CASSLAPSGRAYNEQFF. The chain is built from TRBV5-1 and TRBJ2-1, with 12 nucleotides matching TRBD2. After removal of 0 bases from V and 4 bases from J, the junction contained 5 bases not matched to a gene. The CDR3 spans 17 residues. Germline-derived CDR1 and CDR2 are SGHRS and YFSETQ.

The chain's CDR3 is CASKEGHRTDTQYF. CDR3 in DNA: TGTGCCAGCAAGGAAGGCCACCGCACAGATACGCAGTATTTT. J is TRBJ2-3 and V is TRBV27, with D unclear. The CDR3 extends over 14 amino acids. V shed 7 bases and J shed 1 base, with 12 bases lying between them. Germline V gene lookup returns CDR1 MNHEY and CDR2 SMNVEV (reference sequence).

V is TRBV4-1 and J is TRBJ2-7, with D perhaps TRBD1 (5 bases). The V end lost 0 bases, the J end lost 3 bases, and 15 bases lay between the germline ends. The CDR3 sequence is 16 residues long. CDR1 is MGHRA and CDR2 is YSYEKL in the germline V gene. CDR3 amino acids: CASSQDLQGPYYEQYF. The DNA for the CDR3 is TGCGCCAGCAGCCAAGATCTGCAGGGCCCCTACTACGAGCAGTACTTC.

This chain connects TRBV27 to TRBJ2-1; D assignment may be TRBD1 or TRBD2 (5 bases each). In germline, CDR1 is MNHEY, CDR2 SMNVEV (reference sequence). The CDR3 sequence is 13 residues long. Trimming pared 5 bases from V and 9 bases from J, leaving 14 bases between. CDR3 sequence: CASSLRGVGEQFF. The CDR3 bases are TGTGCCAGCAGTCTCCGAGGGGTTGGTGAGCAGTTCTTC.